Listed below are T cell receptor beta chains from one sample, sequenced in a study of blood T cell repertoires in COVID-19. Repertoires were generated with immunoSEQ multiplex PCR, while TCRdb's copy carries only in-frame clones and drops some. This sample has 390,000 or so clones, with roughly four fifths found just once. The specimen sequenced was PBMCs or T cells enriched from blood (not recorded which). The source of these receptors is a woman aged 45-65 years who had recovered from COVID-19. The CDR3 runs from the conserved cysteine through the conserved F or W.

J gene: TRBJ1-3; V gene: TRBV4-3; CDR3 protein: CASSQDSFSGNTIYF
J gene: TRBJ2-5; V gene: TRBV5-1; CDR3 protein: CASSLETNQETQYF
J gene: TRBJ2-3; V gene: TRBV2; CDR3 protein: CASSVGGARTDTQYF
J gene: TRBJ1-1; V gene: TRBV14; CDR3 protein: CASSQRGTGDTEAFF
J gene: TRBJ1-1; V gene: TRBV6-4; CDR3 protein: CASSDGGPVPPGLNTEAFF
J gene: TRBJ2-3; V gene: TRBV24-1; CDR3 protein: CATSARSGGAGDTQYF
J gene: TRBJ2-2; V gene: TRBV5-5; CDR3 protein: CASSRIGQGANTGELFF
J gene: TRBJ1-1; V gene: TRBV6-5; CDR3 protein: CASRGEGLTEAFF
J gene: TRBJ1-4; V gene: TRBV19; CDR3 protein: CASSRDILEKLFF
J gene: TRBJ1-5; V gene: TRBV6-5; CDR3 protein: CASWQGYSNQPQHF
J gene: TRBJ1-5; V gene: TRBV6-5; CDR3 protein: CASNPTGSNQPQHF